This record concerns one TCR beta chain sequence. Measured with immunoSEQ multiplex PCR; TCRdb has only the in-frame clones, and not every one. This table holds 400,000 or so clones, around 90% found once. These data come from a study of blood T cell repertoires in COVID-19. The V end lost 6 bases, the J end lost 2 bases, and 10 bases lay between the germline ends. This CDR3 contains 13 residues. The genes are TRBV12-3 or TRBV12-4 and TRBJ2-5, with D possibly being TRBD2 (5 bases). The sequenced material came from PBMCs or T cells enriched from blood (not recorded which). The sequence was obtained from a woman aged 35 to 49 with acute COVID-19. DNA of the CDR3: TGTGCCAGCAGGTGGAGCGGACAAGAGACCCAGTACTTC. It codes for CASRWSGQETQYF.